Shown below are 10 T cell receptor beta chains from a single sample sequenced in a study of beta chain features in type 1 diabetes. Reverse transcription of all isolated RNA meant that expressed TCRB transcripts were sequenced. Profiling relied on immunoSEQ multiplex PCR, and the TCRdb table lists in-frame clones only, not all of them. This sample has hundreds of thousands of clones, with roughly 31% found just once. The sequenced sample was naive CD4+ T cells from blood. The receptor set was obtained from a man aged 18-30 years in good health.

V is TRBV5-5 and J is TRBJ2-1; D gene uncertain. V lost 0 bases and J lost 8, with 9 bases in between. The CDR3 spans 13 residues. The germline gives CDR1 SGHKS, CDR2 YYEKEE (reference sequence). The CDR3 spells CASSLVSVDEQFF. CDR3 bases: TGTGCCAGCAGCTTGGTCAGCGTCGATGAGCAGTTCTTC. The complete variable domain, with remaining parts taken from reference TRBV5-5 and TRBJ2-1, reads DAGVTQSPTHLIKTRGQQVTLRCSPISGHKSVSWYQQVLGQGPQFIFQYYEKEERGRGNFPDRFSARQFPNYSSELNVNALLLGDSALYLCASSLVSVDEQFFGPGTRLTVL.

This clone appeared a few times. CDR3 sequence reads: CAVTSHSTDTQYF. The DNA of the CDR3 is TGTGCCGTGACTTCTCACAGCACAGATACGCAGTATTTT. This chain links TRBV30 with TRBJ2-3; no reliable D call. V gave up 8 bases and J gave up 0 bases, with 12 bases separating them. This CDR3 is built from 13 residues. CDR1 is GTSNPN, CDR2 SVGIG, per germline (reference sequence).

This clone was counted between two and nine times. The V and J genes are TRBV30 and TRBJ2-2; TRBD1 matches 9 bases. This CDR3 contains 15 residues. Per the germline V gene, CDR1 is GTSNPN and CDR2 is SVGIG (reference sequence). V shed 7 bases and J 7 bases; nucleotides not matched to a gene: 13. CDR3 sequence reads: CASSLGTGLVGELFF. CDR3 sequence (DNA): TGTGCCTCAAGCCTCGGGACAGGGCTTGTCGGGGAGCTGTTTTTT.

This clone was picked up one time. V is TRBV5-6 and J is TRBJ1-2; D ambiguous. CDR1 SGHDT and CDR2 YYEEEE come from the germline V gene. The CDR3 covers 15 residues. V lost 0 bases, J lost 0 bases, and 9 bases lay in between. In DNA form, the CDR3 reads TGTGCCAGCAGCTTGGGGGCAGTTTCTAACTATGGCTACACCTTC. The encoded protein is CASSLGAVSNYGYTF.

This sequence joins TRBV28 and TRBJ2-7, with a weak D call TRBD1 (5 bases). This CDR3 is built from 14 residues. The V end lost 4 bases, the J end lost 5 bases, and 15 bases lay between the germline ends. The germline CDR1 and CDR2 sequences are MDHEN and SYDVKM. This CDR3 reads CASSSSPGKDEQYF. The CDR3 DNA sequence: TGTGCCAGCAGTTCAAGCCCAGGGAAAGACGAGCAGTACTTC.

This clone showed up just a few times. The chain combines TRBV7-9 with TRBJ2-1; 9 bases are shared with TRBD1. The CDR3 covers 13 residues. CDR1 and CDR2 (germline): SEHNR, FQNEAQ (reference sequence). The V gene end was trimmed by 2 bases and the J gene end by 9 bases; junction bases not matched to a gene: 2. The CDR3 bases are TGTGCCAGCAGCTTAACAGGGGGCACTGAGCAGTTCTTC. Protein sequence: CASSLTGGTEQFF. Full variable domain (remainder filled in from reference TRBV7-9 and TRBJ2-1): DTGVSQNPRHKITKRGQNVTFRCDPISEHNRLYWYRQTLGQGPEFLTYFQNEAQLEKSRLLSDRFSAERPKGSFSTLEIQRTEQGDSAMYLCASSLTGGTEQFFGPGTRLTVL.

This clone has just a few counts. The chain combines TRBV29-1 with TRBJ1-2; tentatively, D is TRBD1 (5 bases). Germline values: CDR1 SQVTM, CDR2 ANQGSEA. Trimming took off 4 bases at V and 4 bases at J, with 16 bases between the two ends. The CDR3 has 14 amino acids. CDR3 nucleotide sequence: TGCAGCGTTGCTGGGGGAGGTCGGAGCTATGGCTACACCTTC. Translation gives CSVAGGGRSYGYTF.

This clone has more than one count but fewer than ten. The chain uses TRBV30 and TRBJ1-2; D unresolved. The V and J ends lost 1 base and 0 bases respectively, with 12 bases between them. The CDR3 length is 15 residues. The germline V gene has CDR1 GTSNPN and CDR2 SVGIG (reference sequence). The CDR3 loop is CAWSGGYETNYGYTF. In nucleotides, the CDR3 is TGTGCCTGGAGTGGGGGTTATGAAACTAACTATGGCTACACCTTC.

The CDR3 bases are TGTGCCAGCAGCTTGGGACAGGCCTACTCTGGGGCCAACGTCCTGACTTTC. As protein: CASSLGQAYSGANVLTF. This chain connects TRBV7-2 to TRBJ2-6; the match to TRBD1 covers 8 bases. V shed 3 bases, J shed 0 bases, and the junction held 4 bases outside the gene matches. Germline CDR1 SGHTA, CDR2 FQGNSA. This CDR3 is built from 17 residues.

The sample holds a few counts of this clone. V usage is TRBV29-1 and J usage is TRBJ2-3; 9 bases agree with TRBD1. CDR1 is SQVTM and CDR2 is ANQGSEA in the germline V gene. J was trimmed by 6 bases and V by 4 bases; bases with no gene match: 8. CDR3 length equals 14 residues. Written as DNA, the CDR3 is TGCAGCGTTGCGTGGACAGGGGTAGGGGATACGCAGTATTTT. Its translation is CSVAWTGVGDTQYF.